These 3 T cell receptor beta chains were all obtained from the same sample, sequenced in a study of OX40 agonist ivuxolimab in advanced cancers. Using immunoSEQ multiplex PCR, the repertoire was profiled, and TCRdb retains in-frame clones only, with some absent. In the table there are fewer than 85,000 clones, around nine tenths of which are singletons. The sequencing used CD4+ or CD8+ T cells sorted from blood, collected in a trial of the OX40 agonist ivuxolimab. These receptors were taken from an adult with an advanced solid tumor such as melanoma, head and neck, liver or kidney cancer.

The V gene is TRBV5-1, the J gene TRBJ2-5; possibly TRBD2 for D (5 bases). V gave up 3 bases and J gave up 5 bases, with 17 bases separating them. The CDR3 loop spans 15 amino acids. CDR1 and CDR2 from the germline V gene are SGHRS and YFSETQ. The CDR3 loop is CASSSAGLDTETQYF. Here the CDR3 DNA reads TGCGCCAGCAGCTCGGCCGGACTCGATACGGAGACCCAGTACTTC.

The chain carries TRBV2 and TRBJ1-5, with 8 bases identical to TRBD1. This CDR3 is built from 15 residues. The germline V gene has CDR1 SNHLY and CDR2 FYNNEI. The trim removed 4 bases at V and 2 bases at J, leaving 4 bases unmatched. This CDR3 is CASSVLTGGNQPQHF. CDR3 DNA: TGTGCCAGCAGTGTTCTGACAGGGGGCAATCAGCCCCAGCATTTT.

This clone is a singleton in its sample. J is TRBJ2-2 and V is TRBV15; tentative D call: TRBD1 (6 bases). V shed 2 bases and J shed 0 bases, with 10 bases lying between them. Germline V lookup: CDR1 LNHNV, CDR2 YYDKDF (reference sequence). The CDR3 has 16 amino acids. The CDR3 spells CATSRPGHTNTGELFF. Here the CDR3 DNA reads TGTGCCACCAGCAGACCGGGACACACGAACACCGGGGAGCTGTTTTTT.